These 25 T cell receptor beta chains came from one sample sequenced in a study of identical twins. Via MiXCR, TCRdb re-called the 5' RACE reads, giving one row per CDR3 protein. The sample yields about 700,000 distinct CDR3 sequences, over 5% seen once. The sequenced sample consisted of naive T cells sorted from blood. The receptors here all came from a man aged 18 to 30 in good health.

This clonotype was detected ten times or more. J is TRBJ2-1 and V is TRBV7-9; D may be TRBD2 (7 bases). Trimming took off 1 base at V and 7 bases at J, with 14 bases between the two ends. This CDR3 contains 15 residues. Looked up from germline, CDR1 is SEHNR and CDR2 is FQNEAQ (reference sequence). As DNA, the CDR3 is TGTGCCAGCAGCTTAGAGGGGGGGATAAGGAATGAGCAGTTCTTC. Translation: CASSLEGGIRNEQFF.

This chain joins TRBV10-3 and TRBJ2-6; the match to TRBD2 covers 8 bases. CDR1 is ENHRY and CDR2 is SYGVKD in the germline V gene. The CDR3 loop spans 24 amino acids. The trim removed 7 bases at V and 2 bases at J, leaving 31 bases unmatched. CDR3 nucleotides: TGTGCCATCAAGTCTTCTCTAGGGGGGCGCCCTGTAGGAGCGGGAGTAGCTGGGGCCAACGTCCTGACTTTC. Translating gives CAIKSSLGGRPVGAGVAGANVLTF.

The J gene is TRBJ2-7, the V gene TRBV6-2 or TRBV6-3, with D possibly TRBD2 on 6 matching bases. The CDR3 sequence is 15 residues long. Germline CDR1 reads MNHEY; CDR2 reads SVGEGT. V lost 0 bases to trimming and J lost 2 bases, with 11 bases between them. The CDR3 sequence is CASSYSAGRPYEQYV. The CDR3 bases are TGTGCCAGCAGTTACTCGGCGGGAAGACCCTACGAGCAGTACGTC.

This clonotype appeared many times. The J gene is TRBJ1-2, the V gene TRBV20-1; maybe TRBD1 (5 bases). Trimming left V 4 bases short and J 1 base short, with 10 bases between. From germline, CDR1 is DFQATT and CDR2 SNEGSKA (reference sequence). The CDR3 has 13 residues. CDR3: CSANLRGNYGYTF. In DNA, the CDR3 is TGCAGTGCTAACTTGAGGGGTAACTATGGCTACACCTTC.

This clonotype showed up many times. The chain uses TRBV12-3 or TRBV12-4 and TRBJ2-1; possibly TRBD2 for D (6 bases). V lost 7 bases and J lost 8, with 24 bases in between. This CDR3 has 16 residues. CDR3 nucleotide sequence: TGTGCCAGCAAAAGTTCTCTAGCGAGGGTAATGGATGAGCAGTTCTTC. It yields the protein CASKSSLARVMDEQFF.

There are many counts of this clonotype. V gene TRBV12-3 or TRBV12-4 combines with J gene TRBJ2-3; 9 nucleotides align to TRBD2. This CDR3 region has 16 residues. Trimming at V came to 1 base and at J to 4 bases, leaving 6 bases not matched to a gene. The CDR3 DNA sequence: TGTGCCAGCAGTTTAGGATTAGCGGGAGTTGCAGATACGCAGTATTTT. Translating gives CASSLGLAGVADTQYF.

The J gene is TRBJ2-5, the V gene TRBV9, with 8 bases fitting TRBD2. V was pared by 4 bases and J by 3 bases, with 8 bases of the junction left unmatched. The CDR3 extends over 15 amino acids. Germline V gene data show CDR1 as SGDLS and CDR2 as YYNGEE. CDR3 region: CASSLHGGGEETQYF. The CDR3 bases are TGTGCCAGCAGCCTCCACGGGGGGGGCGAAGAGACCCAGTACTTC.

At least ten counts were recorded for this clonotype. The rearrangement links TRBV7-2 to TRBJ1-5; 7 bases fit TRBD1. J was trimmed by 4 bases and V by 5 bases; bases with no gene match: 5. CDR3 length equals 14 residues. From germline, CDR1 is SGHTA and CDR2 FQGNSA. The CDR3 is CASSAGQSNQPQHF. CDR3 DNA sequence: TGTGCCAGCAGCGCGGGACAGAGTAATCAGCCCCAGCATTTT.

This clonotype was detected many times. The chain has TRBV20-1 and TRBJ2-7; the D gene is possibly TRBD2 (5 bases). The CDR3 extends over 13 amino acids. Germline loops: CDR1 DFQATT, CDR2 SNEGSKA (reference sequence). Deletions cut 2 bases from V and 1 base from J, with 9 bases between. The CDR3 loop is CSARLRASYEQYF. DNA for the CDR3: TGCAGTGCTAGATTGCGGGCATCCTACGAGCAGTACTTC.

This clonotype appeared a few times. The chain has TRBV19 and TRBJ2-7; 9 bases map to TRBD2. Germline V gene lookup returns CDR1 LNHDA and CDR2 SQIVND (reference sequence). Trimming at V came to 3 bases and at J to 6 bases, leaving 6 bases not matched to a gene. The CDR3 consists of 14 residues. Here the CDR3 reads CASSMLAGYGEQYF. The CDR3 DNA reads as TGTGCCAGTAGTATGCTAGCGGGGTATGGCGAGCAGTACTTC.

The table lists this clonotype with a few counts. The rearrangement uses TRBV19 and TRBJ2-7, with D uncertain. V was pared by 6 bases and J by 2 bases, with 14 bases between. The CDR3 is made up of 14 amino acids. Germline CDR1 LNHDA, CDR2 SQIVND (reference sequence). CDR3 bases: TGTGCCAGTAGAAGTCCGGGTCTTCCCTACGAGCAGTACTTC. It encodes CASRSPGLPYEQYF.

This chain uses TRBV30 with TRBJ2-1; 13 positions match TRBD2. This CDR3 is built from 18 residues. V dropped 2 bases and J dropped 2; count of bases not matched to a gene: 9. Germline loops: CDR1 GTSNPN, CDR2 SVGIG (reference sequence). In nucleotides, the CDR3 is TGTGCCTGGAGTATACAGAGGACTAGCGGGAGCCCCTACAATGAGCAGTTCTTC. Protein: CAWSIQRTSGSPYNEQFF.

This clonotype was seen ten or more times. V gene TRBV7-9 combines with J gene TRBJ2-3; D gene uncertain. Germline CDR1 is SEHNR and CDR2 is FQNEAQ (reference sequence). With 5 bases removed from V and 6 bases from J, the gap between germline ends came to 9 bases. The CDR3 is 12 amino acids. In DNA, the CDR3 is TGTGCCAGCAGCGGATGGGCGGATACGCAGTATTTT. Protein product: CASSGWADTQYF.

V and J are TRBV7-9 and TRBJ2-1; tentatively, D is TRBD2 (5 bases). This CDR3 has 17 residues. Trimming pared 5 bases from V and 0 bases from J, leaving 17 bases between. Germline V gives CDR1 SEHNR, CDR2 FQNEAQ (reference sequence). CDR3 in DNA: TGTGCCAGCAGCCCGTCAGGACTCATGACCTCCTACAATGAGCAGTTCTTC. Translation: CASSPSGLMTSYNEQFF.

The CDR3 here is CASSYSAGGGNEQFF. CDR3 in DNA: TGTGCCAGCAGTTACTCTGCGGGAGGGGGAAATGAGCAGTTCTTC. The chain couples TRBV6-2 or TRBV6-3 to TRBJ2-1; 9 nucleotides match TRBD2. The CDR3 is 15 residues long. The ends lost 0 bases at V and 7 bases at J; junction bases unmatched: 4. CDR1 is MNHEY and CDR2 is SVGEGT in the germline V gene.

This clonotype has a count of ten or more. The chain couples TRBV20-1 to TRBJ2-5, with 15 bases that match TRBD2. Trimming cost V 6 bases and J 5 bases; bases outside gene matches: 4. Germline V gene sequence: CDR1 DFQATT, CDR2 SNEGSKA (reference sequence). The CDR3 has 14 residues. The DNA of the CDR3 is TGCAGTGCGAGGACTAGCGGGAGGGTGGAGACCCAGTACTTC. It translates to CSARTSGRVETQYF.

In this sample, this clonotype turned up many times. For the CDR3, the DNA is TGTGCCAGCAGTTTTGGGGGTCCTCTTTACAATGAGCAGTTCTTC. As protein: CASSFGGPLYNEQFF. The V and J genes are TRBV27 and TRBJ2-1, with D perhaps matching TRBD1 or TRBD2 (5 bases each). Per germline, CDR1 MNHEY and CDR2 SMNVEV (reference sequence). V was shortened by 3 bases and J by 4 bases, with 13 bases between the two germline ends. The length of the CDR3 is 15 residues.

This clonotype was counted many times. This chain links TRBV12-3 or TRBV12-4 with TRBJ2-3, with 12 bases that match TRBD2. The CDR3 extends over 16 amino acids. V was pared by 4 bases and J by 6 bases, with 8 bases of the junction left unmatched. The CDR3 region has the DNA TGTGCCAGCAGTTATCGGACTAGCGGGACGACGGATACGCAGTATTTT. Its translation: CASSYRTSGTTDTQYF.

This clonotype occurred many times. The chain has TRBV4-3 and TRBJ2-7; 7 bases align to TRBD2. Trimming at V came to 0 bases and at J to 4 bases, leaving 3 bases not matched to a gene. The CDR3 runs to 14 residues. CDR1 and CDR2 (germline): LGHNA, YSLEER. The CDR3 here is CASSQESSGYEQYF. The CDR3 region has the DNA TGCGCCAGCAGCCAAGAGTCTAGCGGATACGAGCAGTACTTC.

In this sample, this clonotype turned up many times. This chain uses TRBV6-2 or TRBV6-3 with TRBJ2-5; D is perhaps TRBD1 or TRBD2 (6 bases each). The CDR3 loop spans 15 amino acids. V was pared by 6 bases and J by 1 base, with 15 bases between. Germline CDR1 MNHEY, CDR2 SVGEGT. This chain's CDR3 is CASRNRGRSQETQYF. The CDR3 DNA is TGTGCCAGCAGGAATAGGGGGAGGTCCCAAGAGACCCAGTACTTC.

This clonotype came up a few times. The chain couples TRBV11-2 to TRBJ2-5; D possibly uses TRBD1 or TRBD2 (5 bases each). Per the germline V gene, CDR1 is SGHAT and CDR2 is FQNNGV. The V end was cut by 3 bases, the J end by 7 bases, with 15 bases between. The CDR3 spans 14 residues. CDR3 sequence (DNA): TGTGCCAGCAGCTTGGGGACGGCCCCGTCGACCCAGTACTTC. Translation gives CASSLGTAPSTQYF.

The rearrangement joins TRBV18 to TRBJ1-6; D is unresolved. The V and J ends lost 7 bases and 0 bases respectively, with 4 bases between them. The CDR3 spans 13 residues. The germline gives CDR1 KGHSH, CDR2 LQKENI. The CDR3 sequence is CASLSSYNSPLHF. DNA of the CDR3: TGTGCCAGCTTGAGCTCCTATAATTCACCCCTCCACTTT.

This clonotype was found a few times. The chain employs TRBV12-3 or TRBV12-4 and TRBJ2-1, with TRBD1 as a possible D gene (6 bases). V lost 3 bases and J 9 bases, leaving 12 bases between the germline ends. The CDR3 totals 13 residues. The CDR3 nucleotides read TGTGCCAGCAGTTTCGCACAGGGCGGTGAGCAGTTCTTC. Translating gives CASSFAQGGEQFF.

This clonotype was observed a few times. The chain couples TRBV20-1 to TRBJ2-3, with 12 bases fitting TRBD2. CDR1 and CDR2 (germline): DFQATT, SNEGSKA (reference sequence). The CDR3 has 16 amino acids. V lost 2 bases, J lost 4 bases, and 7 bases stayed unmatched. The CDR3 region is CSARRSSGRVADTQYF. In nucleotides, the CDR3 is TGCAGTGCTAGAAGGTCTAGCGGGAGGGTTGCAGATACGCAGTATTTT.

This clonotype was detected ten times or more. The V and J genes are TRBV7-6 and TRBJ2-6; perhaps D is TRBD1 or TRBD2 (5 bases each). Germline loops: CDR1 SGHVS, CDR2 FNYEAQ. The V end was cut by 10 bases, the J end by 2 bases, with 12 bases between. This CDR3 spans 14 amino acids. The CDR3 nucleotides read TGTGCCATCAAGCAGGGAGCTGGGGCCAACGTCCTGACTTTC. Amino acid sequence: CAIKQGAGANVLTF.